These 3 T cell receptor beta chains originate from one sample sequenced in a study of cytomegalovirus exposure and HLA in healthy donors. Produced via immunoSEQ multiplex PCR; TCRdb's table is partial and in-frame only. This sample has about 56,000 clones, with 90% to 97% found just once. The sequencing input was PBMCs. The receptor set was obtained from a woman under 30 in good health and CMV-seronegative.

This chain uses TRBV28 with TRBJ2-7; D perhaps matches TRBD2 (5 bases). Germline lookup yields CDR1 MDHEN and CDR2 SYDVKM. The V and J ends lost 6 bases and 4 bases respectively, with 10 bases between them. The CDR3 consists of 12 residues. CDR3 DNA sequence: TGTGCCAGCAGCCCGGACTGGTACGAGCAGTACTTC. Its protein product is CASSPDWYEQYF.

The rearrangement joins TRBV7-9 to TRBJ2-2; D not certain. Trimming took 5 bases from V and 4 from J, leaving 5 bases between them. CDR3 length equals 12 residues. Looked up from germline, CDR1 is SEHNR and CDR2 is FQNEAQ (reference sequence). The chain's CDR3 is CASSPRTGELFF. The CDR3 DNA reads TGTGCCAGCAGCCCCCGCACCGGGGAGCTGTTTTTT.

This clone has only one observation. J is TRBJ1-5 and V is TRBV5-4; D gene uncertain. Germline CDR1 SGHNT, CDR2 YYREEE (reference sequence). V was pared by 0 bases and J by 2 bases, with 6 bases between. The CDR3 has 14 amino acids. CDR3 in amino acids: CASSLAGGNQPQHF. The CDR3 region has the DNA TGTGCCAGCAGCTTGGCCGGGGGCAATCAGCCCCAGCATTTT.